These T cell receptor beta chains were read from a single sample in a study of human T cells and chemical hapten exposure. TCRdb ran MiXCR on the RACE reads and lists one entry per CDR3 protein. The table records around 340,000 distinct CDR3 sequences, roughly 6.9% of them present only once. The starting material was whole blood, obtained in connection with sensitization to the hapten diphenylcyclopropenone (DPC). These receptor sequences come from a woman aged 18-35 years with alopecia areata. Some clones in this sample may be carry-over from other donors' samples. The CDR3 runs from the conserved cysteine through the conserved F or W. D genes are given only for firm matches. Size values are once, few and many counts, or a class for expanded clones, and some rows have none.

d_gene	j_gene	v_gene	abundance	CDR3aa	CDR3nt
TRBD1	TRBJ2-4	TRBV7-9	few	CASSLDRGALSRNIQYF	TGTGCCAGCAGCTTAGACAGGGGGGCGCTCTCGAGAAACATTCAGTACTTC
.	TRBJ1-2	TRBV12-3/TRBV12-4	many	CASRATGNYGYTF	TGTGCCAGCAGGGCTACAGGGAACTATGGCTACACCTTC
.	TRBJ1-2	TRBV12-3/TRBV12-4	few	CASSLIGDGVGYTF	TGTGCCAGCAGTTTAATAGGGGACGGGGTAGGCTACACCTTC
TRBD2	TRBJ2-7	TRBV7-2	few	CASSLELAGESEQYF	TGTGCCAGCAGCTTAGAGCTAGCGGGGGAATCTGAGCAGTACTTC
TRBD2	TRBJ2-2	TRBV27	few	CASRASGAGELFF	TGTGCCAGCAGAGCTAGCGGGGCCGGGGAGCTGTTTTTT
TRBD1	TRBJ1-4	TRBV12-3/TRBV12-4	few	CASSFVDRGWEKLFF	TGTGCCAGCAGTTTCGTCGACAGGGGCTGGGAAAAACTGTTTTTT
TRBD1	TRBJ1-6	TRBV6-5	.	CASSWTSGGDSPLHF	TGTGCCAGCAGTTGGACGTCAGGGGGTGATTCACCCCTCCACTTT
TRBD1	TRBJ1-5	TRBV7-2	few	CASSPVQGENQPQHF	TGTGCCAGCAGCCCAGTTCAGGGGGAGAATCAGCCCCAGCATTTT
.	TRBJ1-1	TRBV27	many	CASSFVRNTEAFF	TGTGCCAGCAGTTTCGTTCGGAACACTGAAGCTTTCTTT
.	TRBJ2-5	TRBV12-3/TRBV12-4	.	CASSFGRAETQYF	TGTGCCAGCAGTTTTGGCAGGGCAGAGACCCAGTACTTC
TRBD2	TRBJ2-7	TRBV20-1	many	CSARASGGHEQYF	TGCAGTGCTAGAGCTAGCGGGGGGCACGAGCAGTACTTC
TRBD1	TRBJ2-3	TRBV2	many	CASTAQGTGGDTQYF	TGTGCCAGCACAGCACAGGGGACAGGAGGAGATACGCAGTATTTT
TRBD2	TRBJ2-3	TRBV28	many	CASTRTGTSGGPDTQYF	TGTGCCAGCACCCGGACCGGGACTAGCGGAGGCCCAGATACGCAGTATTTT
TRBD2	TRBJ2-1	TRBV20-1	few	CSASGGSYNEQFF	TGCAGTGCTAGCGGGGGGTCCTACAATGAGCAGTTCTTC
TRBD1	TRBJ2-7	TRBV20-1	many	CSATGTEYEQYF	TGCAGTGCTACCGGGACAGAGTACGAGCAGTACTTC
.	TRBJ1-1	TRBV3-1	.	CASSQEGGRVTEAFF	TGTGCCAGCAGCCAAGAAGGGGGAAGGGTCACTGAAGCTTTCTTT
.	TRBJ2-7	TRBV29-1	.	CSVEAGTYEQYF	TGCAGCGTTGAAGCCGGGACCTACGAGCAGTACTTC
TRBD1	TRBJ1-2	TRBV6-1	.	CASPRTGLNGYTF	TGTGCCAGCCCCCGGACAGGATTGAATGGCTACACCTTC
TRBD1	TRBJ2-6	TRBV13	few	CASSTRTGVTALTF	TGTGCCAGCAGCACGAGGACAGGTGTCACCGCCTTGACTTTC
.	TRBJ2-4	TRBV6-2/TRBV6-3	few	CASRGTANGTKNIQYF	TGTGCCAGCAGAGGGACGGCTAATGGCACCAAAAACATTCAGTACTTC
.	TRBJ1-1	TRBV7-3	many	CASSSQGEGTEAFF	TGTGCCAGCAGCTCCCAGGGCGAGGGCACTGAAGCTTTCTTT
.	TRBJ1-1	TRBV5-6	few	CASSLVQGGDTEAFF	TGTGCCAGCAGCTTGGTCCAGGGCGGGGACACTGAAGCTTTCTTT
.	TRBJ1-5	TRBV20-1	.	CSALGTSNQPQHF	TGCAGTGCATTAGGGACGAGCAATCAGCCCCAGCATTTT
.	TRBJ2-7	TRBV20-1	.	CSAIPADSYEQYF	TGCAGTGCCATCCCTGCTGACTCCTACGAGCAGTACTTC
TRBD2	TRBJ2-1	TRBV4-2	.	CASSQDSGLAGEYNEQFF	TGTGCCAGCAGCCAAGATTCCGGACTAGCGGGGGAGTACAATGAGCAGTTCTTC
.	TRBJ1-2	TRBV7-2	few	CASSLGGARDGYTF	TGTGCCAGCAGCTTAGGGGGCGCAAGGGATGGCTACACCTTC
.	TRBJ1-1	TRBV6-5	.	CASRPLFREEAFF	TGTGCCAGCAGGCCACTCTTCAGGGAGGAAGCTTTCTTT
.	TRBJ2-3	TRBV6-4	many	CASSNSTGSDTQYF	TGTGCCAGCAGTAACTCAACCGGATCAGATACGCAGTATTTT